The T cell receptor beta chain under discussion was sequenced for a study of read filtering for tumor transcriptome and immune sequencing. This clonotype was seen repeatedly, ten times or more. From about 0.4 ug of RNA, a library with molecular barcoded alpha/delta and beta/gamma adaptors was made. Using its own MiXCR run on the reads, TCRdb lists one record per CDR3 protein. The sample includes 65,000 or so distinct CDR3 sequences, 15% to 20% seen only once; the top ten take around 9.9%. This CDR3 region has 14 residues. Germline lookup yields CDR1 SGHRS and CDR2 YFSETQ. Trimming at V came to 4 bases and at J to 11 bases, leaving 11 bases not matched to a gene.

This clonotype originated in a donor aged 40 or over with multiple myeloma. The sequencing input was a population of CD138-negative cells sorted from bone marrow. The chain couples TRBV5-1 to TRBJ2-3; TRBD1 agrees at 9 bases. The CDR3 protein is CASSPRLDRGGQYF. DNA for the CDR3: TGCGCCAGCAGCCCACGACTGGACAGGGGCGGGCAGTATTTT. Together with reference TRBV5-1 and TRBJ2-3, the CDR3 gives the full variable domain: KAGVTQTPRYLIKTRGQQVTLSCSPISGHRSVSWYQQTPGQGLQFLFEYFSETQRNKGNFPGRFSGRQFSNSRSEMNVSTLELGDSALYLCASSPRLDRGGQYFGPGTRLTVL.